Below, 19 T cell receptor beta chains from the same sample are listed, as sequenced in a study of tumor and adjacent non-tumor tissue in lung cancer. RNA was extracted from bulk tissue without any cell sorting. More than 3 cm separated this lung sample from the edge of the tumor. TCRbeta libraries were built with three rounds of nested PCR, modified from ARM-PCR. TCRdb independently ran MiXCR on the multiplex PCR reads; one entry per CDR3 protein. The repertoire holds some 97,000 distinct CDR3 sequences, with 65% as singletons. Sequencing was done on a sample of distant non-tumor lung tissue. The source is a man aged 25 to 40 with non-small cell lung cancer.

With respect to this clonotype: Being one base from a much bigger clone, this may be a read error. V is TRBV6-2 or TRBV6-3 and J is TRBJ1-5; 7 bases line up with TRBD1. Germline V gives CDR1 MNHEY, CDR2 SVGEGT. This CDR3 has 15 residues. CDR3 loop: CVSTLGQASNQPQHF. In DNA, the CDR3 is TGTGTCAGCACCCTCGGACAGGCCAGCAATCAGCCCCAGCATTTT.

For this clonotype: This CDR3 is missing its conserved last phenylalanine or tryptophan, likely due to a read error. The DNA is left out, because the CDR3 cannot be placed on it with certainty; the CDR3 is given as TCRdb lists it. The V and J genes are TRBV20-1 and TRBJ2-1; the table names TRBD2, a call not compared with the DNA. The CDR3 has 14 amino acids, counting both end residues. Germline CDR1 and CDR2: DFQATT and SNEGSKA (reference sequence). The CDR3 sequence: CSAMPPLPYNEQLI.

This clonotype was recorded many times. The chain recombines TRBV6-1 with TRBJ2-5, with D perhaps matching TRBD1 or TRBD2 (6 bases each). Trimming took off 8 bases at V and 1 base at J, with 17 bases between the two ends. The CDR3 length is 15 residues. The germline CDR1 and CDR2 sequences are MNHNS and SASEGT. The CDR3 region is CASGRRGVPQETQYF. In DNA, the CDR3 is TGTGCCAGCGGCCGGAGGGGGGTTCCCCAAGAGACCCAGTACTTC.

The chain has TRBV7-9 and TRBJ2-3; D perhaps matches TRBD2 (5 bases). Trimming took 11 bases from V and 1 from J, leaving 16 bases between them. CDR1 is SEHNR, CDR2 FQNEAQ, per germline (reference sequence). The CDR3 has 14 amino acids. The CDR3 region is CAVNGPAGTDTQYF. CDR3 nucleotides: TGTGCCGTAAACGGGCCAGCGGGCACAGATACGCAGTATTTT. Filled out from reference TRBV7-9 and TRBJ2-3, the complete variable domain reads DTGVSQNPRHKITKRGQNVTFRCDPISEHNRLYWYRQTLGQGPEFLTYFQNEAQLEKSRLLSDRFSAERPKGSFSTLEIQRTEQGDSAMYLCAVNGPAGTDTQYFGPGTRLTVL.

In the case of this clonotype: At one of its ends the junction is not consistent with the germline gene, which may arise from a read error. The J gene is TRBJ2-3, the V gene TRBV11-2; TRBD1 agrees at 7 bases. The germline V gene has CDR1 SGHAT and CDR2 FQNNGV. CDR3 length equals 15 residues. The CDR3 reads CGSTEGGPGFRVQYF. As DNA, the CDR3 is TGTGGCAGCACCGAAGGGGGCCCTGGCTTCAGGGTGCAGTATTTT.

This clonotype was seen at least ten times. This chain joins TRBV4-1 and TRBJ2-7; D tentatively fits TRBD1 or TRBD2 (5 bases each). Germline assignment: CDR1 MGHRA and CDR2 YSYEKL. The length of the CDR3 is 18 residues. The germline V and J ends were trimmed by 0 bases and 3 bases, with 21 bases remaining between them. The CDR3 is CASSQDSTGTWGYYEQYF. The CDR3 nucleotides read TGCGCCAGCAGCCAAGATTCGACCGGGACCTGGGGTTACTACGAGCAGTACTTC.

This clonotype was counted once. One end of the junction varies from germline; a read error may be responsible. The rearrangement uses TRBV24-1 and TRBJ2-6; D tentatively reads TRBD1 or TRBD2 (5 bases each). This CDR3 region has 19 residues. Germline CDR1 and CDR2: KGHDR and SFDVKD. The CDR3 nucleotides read TGTGCCGCCAGTGACAGCTCCGGGACGGGAAGCTCTGGGGCCAACGTCCTGACTTTC. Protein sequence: CAASDSSGTGSSGANVLTF.

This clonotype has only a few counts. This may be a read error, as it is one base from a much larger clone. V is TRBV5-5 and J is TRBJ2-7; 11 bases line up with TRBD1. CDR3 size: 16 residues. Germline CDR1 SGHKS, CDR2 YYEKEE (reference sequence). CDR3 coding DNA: TGTGCCGGCAGCGAGGCGCCTGGACAGGGGGCATACGAGCAGTACTTC. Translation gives CAGSEAPGQGAYEQYF.

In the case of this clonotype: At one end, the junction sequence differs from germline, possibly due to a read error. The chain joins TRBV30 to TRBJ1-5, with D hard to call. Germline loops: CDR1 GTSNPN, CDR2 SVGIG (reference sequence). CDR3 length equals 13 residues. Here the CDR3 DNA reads TGTGCCTGGAGTGTACGGGAAGGGCAGTCCCAGCGTTTT. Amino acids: CAWSVREGQSQRF.

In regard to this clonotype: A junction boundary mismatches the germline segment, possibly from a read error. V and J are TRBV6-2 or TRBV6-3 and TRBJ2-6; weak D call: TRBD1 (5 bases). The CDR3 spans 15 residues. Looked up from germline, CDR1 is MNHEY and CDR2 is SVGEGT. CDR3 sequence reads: CGSSSKGPWANVLTF. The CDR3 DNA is TGTGGCAGCAGTTCTAAGGGGCCCTGGGCCAACGTCCTGACTTTC.

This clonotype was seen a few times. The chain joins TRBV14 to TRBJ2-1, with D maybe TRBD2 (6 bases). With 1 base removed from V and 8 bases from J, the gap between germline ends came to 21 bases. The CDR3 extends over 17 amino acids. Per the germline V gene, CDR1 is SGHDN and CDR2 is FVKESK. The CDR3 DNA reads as TGTGCCAGCAGCCAAGGGCCTCTAGCGCGGAGACGGGATGAGCAGTTCTTC. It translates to CASSQGPLARRRDEQFF.

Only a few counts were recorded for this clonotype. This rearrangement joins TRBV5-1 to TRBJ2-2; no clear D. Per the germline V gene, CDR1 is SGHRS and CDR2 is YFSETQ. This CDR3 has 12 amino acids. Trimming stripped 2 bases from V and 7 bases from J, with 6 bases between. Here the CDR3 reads CASSFGGGELFF. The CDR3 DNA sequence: TGCGCCAGCAGCTTTGGTGGCGGGGAGCTGTTTTTT. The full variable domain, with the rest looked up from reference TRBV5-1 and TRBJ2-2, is KAGVTQTPRYLIKTRGQQVTLSCSPISGHRSVSWYQQTPGQGLQFLFEYFSETQRNKGNFPGRFSGRQFSNSRSEMNVSTLELGDSALYLCASSFGGGELFFGEGSRLTVL.

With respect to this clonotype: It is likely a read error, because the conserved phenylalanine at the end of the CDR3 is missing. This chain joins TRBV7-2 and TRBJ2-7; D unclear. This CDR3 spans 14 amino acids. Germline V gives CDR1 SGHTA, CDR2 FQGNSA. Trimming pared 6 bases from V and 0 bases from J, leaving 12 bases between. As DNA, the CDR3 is TGTGCCAGCAGTTCGTACACCAGCTCCTACGAGCAGTACTTG. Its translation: CASSSYTSSYEQYL.

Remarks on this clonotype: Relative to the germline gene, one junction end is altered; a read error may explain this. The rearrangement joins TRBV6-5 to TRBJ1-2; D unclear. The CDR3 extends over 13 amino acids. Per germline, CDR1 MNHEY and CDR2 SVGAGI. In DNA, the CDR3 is TGTGCCAGCAGTTACCCGGCGGACTATGGTTACACCTTC. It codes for CASSYPADYGYTF.

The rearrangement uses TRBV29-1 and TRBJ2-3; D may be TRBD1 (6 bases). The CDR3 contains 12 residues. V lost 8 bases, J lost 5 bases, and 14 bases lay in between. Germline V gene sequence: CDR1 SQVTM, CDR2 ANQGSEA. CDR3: CSIAKGEDTQYF. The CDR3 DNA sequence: TGCAGCATTGCCAAGGGGGAAGATACGCAGTATTTT.

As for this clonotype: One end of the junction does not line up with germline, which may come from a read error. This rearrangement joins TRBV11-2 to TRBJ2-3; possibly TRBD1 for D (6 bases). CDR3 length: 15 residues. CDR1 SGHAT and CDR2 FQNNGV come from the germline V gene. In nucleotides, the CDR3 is TGTGCCAGCAGCCGTAAGGGCAGGGGCACAGATACGCAATATTTT. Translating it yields CASSRKGRGTDTQYF. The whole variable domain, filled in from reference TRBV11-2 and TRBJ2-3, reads EAGVAQSPRYKIIEKRQSVAFWCNPISGHATLYWYQQILGQGPKLLIQFQNNGVVDDSQLPKDRFSAERLKGVDSTLKIQPAKLEDSAVYLCASSRKGRGTDTQYFGPGTRLTVL.

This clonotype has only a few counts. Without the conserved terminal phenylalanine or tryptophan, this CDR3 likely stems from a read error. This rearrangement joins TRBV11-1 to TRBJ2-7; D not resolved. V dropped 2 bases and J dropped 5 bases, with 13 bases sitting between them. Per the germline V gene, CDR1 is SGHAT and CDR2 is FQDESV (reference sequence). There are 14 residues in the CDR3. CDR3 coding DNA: TGTGCCAGCAGCTTACGACAAGGGATCGACGAGCAGTACTTA. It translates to CASSLRQGIDEQYL.

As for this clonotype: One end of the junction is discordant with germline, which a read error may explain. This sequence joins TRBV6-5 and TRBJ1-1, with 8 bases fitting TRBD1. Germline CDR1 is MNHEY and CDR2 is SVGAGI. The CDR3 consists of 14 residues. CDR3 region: CASAHTGGDTEDFF. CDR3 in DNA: TGTGCCAGCGCCCACACAGGGGGGGACACTGAAGATTTCTTT.

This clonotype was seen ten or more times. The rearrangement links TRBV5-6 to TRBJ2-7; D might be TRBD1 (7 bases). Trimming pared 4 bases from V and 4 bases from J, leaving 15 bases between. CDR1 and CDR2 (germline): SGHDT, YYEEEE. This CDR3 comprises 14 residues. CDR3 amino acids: CASSDGGTDYEQYF. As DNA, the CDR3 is TGTGCCAGCAGCGATGGGGGGACAGATTACGAGCAGTACTTC. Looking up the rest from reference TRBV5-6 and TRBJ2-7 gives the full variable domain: DAGVTQSPTHLIKTRGQQVTLRCSPKSGHDTVSWYQQALGQGPQFIFQYYEEEERQRGNFPDRFSGHQFPNYSSELNVNALLLGDSALYLCASSDGGTDYEQYFGPGTRLTVT.